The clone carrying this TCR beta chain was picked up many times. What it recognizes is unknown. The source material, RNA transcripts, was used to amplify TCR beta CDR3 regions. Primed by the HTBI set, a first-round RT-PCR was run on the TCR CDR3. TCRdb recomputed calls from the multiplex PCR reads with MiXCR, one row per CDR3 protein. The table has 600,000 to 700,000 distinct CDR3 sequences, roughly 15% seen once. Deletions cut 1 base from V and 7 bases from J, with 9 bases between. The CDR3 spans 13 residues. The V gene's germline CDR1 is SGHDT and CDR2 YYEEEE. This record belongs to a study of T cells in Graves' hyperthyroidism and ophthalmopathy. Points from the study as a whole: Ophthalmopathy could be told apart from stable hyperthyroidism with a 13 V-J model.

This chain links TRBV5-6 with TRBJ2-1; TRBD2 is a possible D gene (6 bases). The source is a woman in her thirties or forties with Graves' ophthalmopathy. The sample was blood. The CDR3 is CASSLLGGNEQFF. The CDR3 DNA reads TGTGCCAGCAGCTTGCTGGGGGGAAATGAGCAGTTCTTC. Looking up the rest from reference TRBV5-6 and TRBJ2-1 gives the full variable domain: DAGVTQSPTHLIKTRGQQVTLRCSPKSGHDTVSWYQQALGQGPQFIFQYYEEEERQRGNFPDRFSGHQFPNYSSELNVNALLLGDSALYLCASSLLGGNEQFFGPGTRLTVL.